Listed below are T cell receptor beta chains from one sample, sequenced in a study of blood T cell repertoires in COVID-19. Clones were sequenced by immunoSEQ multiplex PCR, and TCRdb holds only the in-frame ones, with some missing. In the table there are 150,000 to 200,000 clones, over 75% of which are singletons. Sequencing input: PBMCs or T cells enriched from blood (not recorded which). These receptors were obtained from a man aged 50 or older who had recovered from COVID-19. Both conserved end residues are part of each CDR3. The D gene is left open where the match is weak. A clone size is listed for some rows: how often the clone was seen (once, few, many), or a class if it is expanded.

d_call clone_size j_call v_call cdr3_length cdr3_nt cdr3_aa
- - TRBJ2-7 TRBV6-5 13 TGTGCCAGCAGTTATATTCTCGGTGGCGAGCAGTACTTC CASSYILGGEQYF
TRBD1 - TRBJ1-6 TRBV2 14 TGTGCCAGCAGGGGGACAGGGCGGAATTCACCCCTCCACTTT CASRGTGRNSPLHF
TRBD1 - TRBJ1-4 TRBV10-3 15 TGTGCCATCCGGGAAGGAGGGGGCGGAAATGAAAAACTGTTTTTT CAIREGGGGNEKLFF
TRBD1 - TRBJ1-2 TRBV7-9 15 TGTGCCAGCAGCTTATTAGGGGGCGGGGATTACGGCTACACCTTC CASSLLGGGDYGYTF
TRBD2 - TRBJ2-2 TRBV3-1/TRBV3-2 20 TGTGCCAGCATCAGCCAACCCGGGACTAGCGGGACAAAGCCTGGCGGGGAGCTGTTTTTT CASISQPGTSGTKPGGELFF
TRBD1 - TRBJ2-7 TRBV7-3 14 TGTGCCAGCAGCCCCGGGACAGGAACCTACGAGCAGTACTTC CASSPGTGTYEQYF
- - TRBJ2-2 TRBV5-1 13 TGCGCCAGCAGCTTGGCTCACACCGGGGAGCTGTTTTTT CASSLAHTGELFF
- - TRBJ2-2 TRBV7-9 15 TGTGCCAGCAGCCAACAGGGCCTGAACACCGGGGAGCTGTTTTTT CASSQQGLNTGELFF
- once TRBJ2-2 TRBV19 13 TGTGCCAGCGGACAGACGAACACCGGGGAGCTGTTTTTT CASGQTNTGELFF
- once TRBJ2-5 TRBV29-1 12 TGCAGCCTCACAGGGATCCAAGAGACCCAGTACTTC CSLTGIQETQYF